This TCR beta chain was retrieved from a study of blood T cells in healthy people across ages. The study, taken as a whole, reports: Expanded clonotype shifts may have been confounded, as the donors had an unknown CMV status.

The CDR3 runs 15 residues. Looked up from germline, CDR1 is MNHEY and CDR2 is SVGEGT. V gave up 7 bases and J gave up 3 bases, with 16 bases separating them. For the second PCR, which ran for roughly 6 to 12 cycles, a sample-barcoded 5' primer and a J-beta primer mix were used. TCRdb processed the 5' RACE reads anew with MiXCR; each CDR3 protein has one entry. Of some 690,000 distinct CDR3 sequences in the sample, 22% were seen once. This clonotype has a single count. Antigen: not known. The sequence was collected from a man between 65 and 85 years old in good health. The chain uses TRBV6-2 or TRBV6-3 and TRBJ1-3; no clear D. Sequenced sample: blood. The CDR3 loop is CASISMGSDGNTIYF. In DNA, the CDR3 is TGTGCCAGCATCTCGATGGGGAGCGATGGAAACACCATATATTTT.